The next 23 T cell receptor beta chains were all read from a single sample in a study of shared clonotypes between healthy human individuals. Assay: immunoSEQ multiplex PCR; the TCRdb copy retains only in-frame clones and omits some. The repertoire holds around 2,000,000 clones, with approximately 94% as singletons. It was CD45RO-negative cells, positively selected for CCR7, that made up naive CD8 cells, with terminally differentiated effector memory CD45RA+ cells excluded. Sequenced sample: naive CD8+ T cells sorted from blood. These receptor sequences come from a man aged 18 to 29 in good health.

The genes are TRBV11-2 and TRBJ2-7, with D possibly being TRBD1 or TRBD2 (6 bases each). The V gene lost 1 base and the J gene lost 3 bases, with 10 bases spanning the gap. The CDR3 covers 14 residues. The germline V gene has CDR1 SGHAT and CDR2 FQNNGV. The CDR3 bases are TGTGCCAGCAGCTTAGGGGGGGCAATCTACGAGCAGTACTTC. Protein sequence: CASSLGGAIYEQYF.

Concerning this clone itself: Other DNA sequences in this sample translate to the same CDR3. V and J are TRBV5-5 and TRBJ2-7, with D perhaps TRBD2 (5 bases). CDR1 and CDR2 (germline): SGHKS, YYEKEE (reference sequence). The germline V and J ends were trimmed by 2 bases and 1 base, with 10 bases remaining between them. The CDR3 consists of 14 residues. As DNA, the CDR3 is TGTGCCAGCAGCTTAGGACCGGGATCCTACGAGCAGTACTTC. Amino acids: CASSLGPGSYEQYF. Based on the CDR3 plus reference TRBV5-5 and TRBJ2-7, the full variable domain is DAGVTQSPTHLIKTRGQQVTLRCSPISGHKSVSWYQQVLGQGPQFIFQYYEKEERGRGNFPDRFSARQFPNYSSELNVNALLLGDSALYLCASSLGPGSYEQYFGPGTRLTVT.

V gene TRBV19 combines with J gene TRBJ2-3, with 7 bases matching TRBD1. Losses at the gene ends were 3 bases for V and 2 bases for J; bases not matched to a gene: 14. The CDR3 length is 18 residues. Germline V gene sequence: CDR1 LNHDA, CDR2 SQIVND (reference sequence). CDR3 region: CASSMTGRQSTNTDTQYF. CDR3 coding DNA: TGTGCCAGTAGTATGACAGGGCGTCAGTCCACTAACACAGATACGCAGTATTTT.

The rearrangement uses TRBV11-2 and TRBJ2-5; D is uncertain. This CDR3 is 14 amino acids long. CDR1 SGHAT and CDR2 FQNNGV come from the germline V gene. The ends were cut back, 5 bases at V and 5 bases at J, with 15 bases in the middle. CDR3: CASSPPLGSETQYF. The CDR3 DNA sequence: TGTGCCAGCAGCCCACCCCTGGGAAGTGAGACCCAGTACTTC.

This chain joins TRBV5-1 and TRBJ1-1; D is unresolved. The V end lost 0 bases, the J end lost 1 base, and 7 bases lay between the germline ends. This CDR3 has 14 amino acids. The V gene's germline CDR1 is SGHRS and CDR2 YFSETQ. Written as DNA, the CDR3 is TGCGCCAGCAGCTTGGCCACGCAGAACACTGAAGCTTTCTTT. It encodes CASSLATQNTEAFF.

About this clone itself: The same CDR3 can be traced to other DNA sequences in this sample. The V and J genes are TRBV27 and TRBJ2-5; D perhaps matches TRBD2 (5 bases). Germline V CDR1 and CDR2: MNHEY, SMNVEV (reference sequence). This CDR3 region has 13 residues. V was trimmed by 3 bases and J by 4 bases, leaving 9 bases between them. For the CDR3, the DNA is TGTGCCAGCAGTTTCGGAGGTCGAGAGACCCAGTACTTC. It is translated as CASSFGGRETQYF.

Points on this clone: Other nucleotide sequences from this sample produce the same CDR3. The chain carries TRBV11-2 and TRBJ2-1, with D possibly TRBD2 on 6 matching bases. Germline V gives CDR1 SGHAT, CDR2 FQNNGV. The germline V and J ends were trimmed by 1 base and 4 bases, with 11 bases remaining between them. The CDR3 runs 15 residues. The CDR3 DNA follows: TGTGCCAGCAGCTTAGTGGGGGGAGTTTACAATGAGCAGTTCTTC. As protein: CASSLVGGVYNEQFF.

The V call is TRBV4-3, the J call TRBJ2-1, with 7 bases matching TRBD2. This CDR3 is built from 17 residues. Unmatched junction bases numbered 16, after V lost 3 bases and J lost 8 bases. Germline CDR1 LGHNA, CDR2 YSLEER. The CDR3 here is CASSQGGRAGESDEQFF. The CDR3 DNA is TGCGCCAGCAGCCAGGGCGGTAGGGCGGGAGAGAGTGATGAGCAGTTCTTC.

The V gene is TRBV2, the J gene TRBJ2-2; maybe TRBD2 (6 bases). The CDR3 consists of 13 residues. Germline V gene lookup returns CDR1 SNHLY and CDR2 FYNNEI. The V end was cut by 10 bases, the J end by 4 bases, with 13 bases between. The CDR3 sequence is CATLGGSTGELFF. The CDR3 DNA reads TGTGCCACCCTTGGGGGGTCCACCGGGGAGCTGTTTTTT.

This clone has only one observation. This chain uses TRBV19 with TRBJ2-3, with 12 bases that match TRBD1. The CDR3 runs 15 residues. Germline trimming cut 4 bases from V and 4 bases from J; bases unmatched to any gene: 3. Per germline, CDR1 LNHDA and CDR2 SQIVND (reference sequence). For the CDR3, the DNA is TGTGCCAGTAGTAGGGACAGGGGGCGCCCAGATACGCAGTATTTT. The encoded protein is CASSRDRGRPDTQYF. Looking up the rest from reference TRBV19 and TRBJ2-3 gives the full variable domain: DGGITQSPKYLFRKEGQNVTLSCEQNLNHDAMYWYRQDPGQGLRLIYYSQIVNDFQKGDIAEGYSVSREKKESFPLTVTSAQKNPTAFYLCASSRDRGRPDTQYFGPGTRLTVL.

The CDR3 sequence is CATSGGQTNTGELFF. CDR3 DNA: TGTGCCACCAGCGGAGGACAGACGAACACCGGGGAGCTGTTTTTT. The rearrangement links TRBV15 to TRBJ2-2, with D possibly being TRBD1 (6 bases). V shed 5 bases and J shed 0 bases, with 10 bases lying between them. The CDR3 length is 15 residues. Per the germline V gene, CDR1 is LNHNV and CDR2 is YYDKDF (reference sequence).

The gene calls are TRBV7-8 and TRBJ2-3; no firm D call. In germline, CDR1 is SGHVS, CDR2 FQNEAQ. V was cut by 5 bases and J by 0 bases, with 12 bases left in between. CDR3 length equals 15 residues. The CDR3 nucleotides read TGTGCCAGCAGCCTCGGAGCGATTAGCACAGATACGCAGTATTTT. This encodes CASSLGAISTDTQYF.

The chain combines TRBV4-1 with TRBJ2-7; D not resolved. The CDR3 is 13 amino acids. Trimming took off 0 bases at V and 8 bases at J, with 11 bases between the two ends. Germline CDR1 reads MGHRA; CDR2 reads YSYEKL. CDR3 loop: CASSQEVGKKQYF. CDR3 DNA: TGCGCCAGCAGCCAAGAGGTGGGGAAAAAGCAGTACTTC.

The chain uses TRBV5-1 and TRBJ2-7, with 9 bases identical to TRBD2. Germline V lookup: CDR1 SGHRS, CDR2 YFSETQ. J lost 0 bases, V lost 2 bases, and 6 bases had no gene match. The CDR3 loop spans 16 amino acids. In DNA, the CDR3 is TGCGCCAGCAGCTTCGCACTAGCGGGTTACTCCTACGAGCAGTACTTC. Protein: CASSFALAGYSYEQYF.

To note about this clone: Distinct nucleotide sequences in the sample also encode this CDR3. This CDR3 reads CASSLVSSYEQYF. CDR3 coding DNA: TGTGCCAGCAGCTTGGTTAGCTCCTACGAGCAGTACTTC. This chain uses TRBV5-6 with TRBJ2-7; D call uncertain. The CDR3 consists of 13 residues. Deletions cut 0 bases from V and 0 bases from J, with 4 bases between. From germline, CDR1 is SGHDT and CDR2 YYEEEE. The variable domain in full, with the rest retrieved from reference TRBV5-6 and TRBJ2-7, is DAGVTQSPTHLIKTRGQQVTLRCSPKSGHDTVSWYQQALGQGPQFIFQYYEEEERQRGNFPDRFSGHQFPNYSSELNVNALLLGDSALYLCASSLVSSYEQYFGPGTRLTVT.

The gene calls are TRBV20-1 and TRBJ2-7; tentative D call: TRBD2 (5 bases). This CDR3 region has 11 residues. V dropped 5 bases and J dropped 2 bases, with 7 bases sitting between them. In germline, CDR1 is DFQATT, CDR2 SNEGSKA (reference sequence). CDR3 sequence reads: CSASGTYEQYF. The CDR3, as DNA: TGCAGTGCTTCGGGGACCTACGAGCAGTACTTC.

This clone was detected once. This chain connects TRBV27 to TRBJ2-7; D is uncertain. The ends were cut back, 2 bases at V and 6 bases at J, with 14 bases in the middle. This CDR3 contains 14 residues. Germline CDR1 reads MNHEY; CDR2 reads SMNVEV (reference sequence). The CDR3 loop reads CASSLIGASSEQYF. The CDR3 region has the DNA TGTGCCAGCAGTTTAATCGGAGCGAGCTCCGAGCAGTACTTC.

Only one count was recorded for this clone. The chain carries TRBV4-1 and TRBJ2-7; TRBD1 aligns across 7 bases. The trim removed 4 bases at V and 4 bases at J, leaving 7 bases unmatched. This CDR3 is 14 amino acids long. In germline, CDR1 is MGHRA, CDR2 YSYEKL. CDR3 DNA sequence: TGCGCCAGCAGCCTTAAGGCAGGGGGATACGAGCAGTACTTC. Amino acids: CASSLKAGGYEQYF.

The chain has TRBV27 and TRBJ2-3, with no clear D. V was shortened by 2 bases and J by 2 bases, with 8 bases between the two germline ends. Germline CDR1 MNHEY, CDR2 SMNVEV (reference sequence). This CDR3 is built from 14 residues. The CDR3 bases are TGTGCCAGCAGTTTACGGGTATCCACAGATACGCAGTATTTT. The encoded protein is CASSLRVSTDTQYF.

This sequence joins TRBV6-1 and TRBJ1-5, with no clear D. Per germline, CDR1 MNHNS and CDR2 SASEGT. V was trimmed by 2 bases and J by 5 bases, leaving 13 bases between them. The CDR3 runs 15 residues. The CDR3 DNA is TGTGCCAGCAGTGAAAAAGTTCGGGTAGATCAGCCCCAGCATTTT. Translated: CASSEKVRVDQPQHF.

CDR3 amino acids: CASSLQGGDTDTQYF. In nucleotides, the CDR3 is TGTGCCAGCAGCCTGCAGGGCGGGGACACAGATACGCAGTATTTT. The chain recombines TRBV5-4 with TRBJ2-3, with TRBD2 as a possible D gene (6 bases). Trimming removed 4 bases at V and 2 bases at J, with 14 bases between. The CDR3 has 15 residues. The germline V gene encodes CDR1 SGHNT and CDR2 YYREEE (reference sequence).

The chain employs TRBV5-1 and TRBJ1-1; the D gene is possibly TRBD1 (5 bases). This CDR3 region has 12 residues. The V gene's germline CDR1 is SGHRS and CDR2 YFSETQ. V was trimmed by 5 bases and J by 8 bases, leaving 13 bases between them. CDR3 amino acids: CASSSAGGEAFF. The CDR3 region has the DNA TGCGCCAGCAGTTCCGCTGGGGGGGAAGCTTTCTTT.

The CDR3 DNA sequence: TGTGCCAGCGAGGGGGTAGGGCCGGGCGGAAACATTCAGTACTTC. Protein sequence: CASEGVGPGGNIQYF. The chain carries TRBV2 and TRBJ2-4; tentative D call: TRBD1 (6 bases). This CDR3 spans 15 amino acids. Germline V lookup: CDR1 SNHLY, CDR2 FYNNEI. V gave up 8 bases and J gave up 6 bases, with 20 bases separating them.